This T cell receptor beta chain was sequenced for a study of multiple sclerosis patients with progressive multifocal leukoencephalopathy. The study's findings and limits: No common TRBV or TRBJ usage or pairing appeared at PML. PML-onset expanded TRB clones were detectable before and during natalizumab therapy.

Time point specified: time of PML onset. The T3 samples were drawn when PML began. CDR1 is LNHDA and CDR2 is SQIVND in the germline V gene (reference sequence). The CDR3 is made up of 14 amino acids. V lost 5 bases to trimming and J lost 4 bases; unmatched junction nucleotides: 4. Spiked into each PCR were synthetic inline TR CDR3 controls of all V-J pairings. Clones were read by immunoSEQ multiplex PCR, and TCRdb kept only the in-frame ones, dropping some. This sample has about 30,000 clones, with approximately 85% found just once. About this clone: Its antigen remains unidentified.

The source material was PBMCs, sampled from a patient treated with natalizumab. This chain links TRBV19 with TRBJ2-1, with 8 nucleotides matching TRBD2. This receptor was obtained from a woman in her 30s with progressive multifocal leukoencephalopathy. The CDR3 sequence is CASSALAGYNEQFF. CDR3 in DNA: TGTGCCAGTAGTGCTTTAGCGGGATACAATGAGCAGTTCTTC. The full variable domain, rest sourced from reference TRBV19 and TRBJ2-1, is DGGITQSPKYLFRKEGQNVTLSCEQNLNHDAMYWYRQDPGQGLRLIYYSQIVNDFQKGDIAEGYSVSREKKESFPLTVTSAQKNPTAFYLCASSALAGYNEQFFGPGTRLTVL.